This T cell receptor (beta chain) was identified during a study of glioma-infiltrating T cells. As for the study in general: Samples included WHO grade II oligodendrogliomas or astrocytomas and initial-diagnosis grade IV glioblastomas.

The CDR3 loop spans 12 amino acids. Trimming took 5 bases from V and 8 from J, leaving 12 bases between them. Germline lookup yields CDR1 SEHNR and CDR2 FQNEAQ (reference sequence). TCR alpha and beta CDR3 regions were amplified from RNA using iRepertoire nested multiplex PCR. One-step reverse transcription and amplification started from approximately 100-400 ng of tissue mRNA or PBMC total RNA. One entry per CDR3 protein, called by TCRdb with MiXCR from the multiplex PCR reads. This table holds more than 350,000 distinct CDR3 sequences, approximately 42% found once. This clonotype showed up just a few times. The antigen is unknown. General study points: Non-neoplastic patients had below-expected tissue-blood divergence, while all gliomas exceeded expectation.

The genes are TRBV7-9 and TRBJ1-1; D possibly corresponds to TRBD1 (6 bases). The sequence came from a human donor with low-grade glioma or glioblastoma, undergoing nonglioma brain surgery, or in good health (not recorded which). Sequenced: glioma tissue, nonneoplastic brain tissue, or PBMCs (not recorded which). CDR3 nucleotide sequence: TGTGCCAGCAGCCCAGAGGGGGGGGAAGCTTTCTTT. As protein: CASSPEGGEAFF.